Listed here are 25 T cell receptor beta chains from one sample, sequenced in a study of blood T cell repertoires in COVID-19. Data came from immunoSEQ multiplex PCR; TCRdb stores just in-frame clones and leaves some out. The sample carries about 370,000 clones, nearly 90% recorded once. Sequencing was done on a sample of peripheral blood. Every receptor here comes from a man aged 18 to 30 with active or convalescent COVID-19.

The rearrangement joins TRBV7-3 to TRBJ2-1; D may be TRBD2 (5 bases). Trimming stripped 5 bases from V and 3 bases from J, with 17 bases between. From germline, CDR1 is SGHTA and CDR2 FQGTGA. The CDR3 has 16 amino acids. The CDR3 loop reads CASSPPMDWGYNEQFF. The CDR3 DNA reads TGTGCCAGCAGCCCACCAATGGACTGGGGCTACAATGAGCAGTTCTTC.

J is TRBJ2-5 and V is TRBV7-9, with D unclear. Germline CDR1 is SEHNR and CDR2 is FQNEAQ (reference sequence). The length of the CDR3 is 11 residues. The V gene lost 9 bases and the J gene lost 5 bases, with 10 bases spanning the gap. The CDR3 DNA is TGTGCCAGTCAATTGAGGGAGACCCAGTACTTC. It is translated as CASQLRETQYF.

As DNA, the CDR3 is TGTGCCAGCAAGGGACAGGGGGCTCGAAACACCATATATTTT. Amino acids: CASKGQGARNTIYF. The chain employs TRBV6-5 and TRBJ1-3; 12 nucleotides agree with TRBD1. CDR3 size: 14 residues. Germline CDR1 is MNHEY and CDR2 is SVGAGI. The V segment lost 7 bases and the J segment 5 bases; nucleotides outside the gene matches: 3.

The genes are TRBV27 and TRBJ1-1, with D uncertain. Germline V lookup: CDR1 MNHEY, CDR2 SMNVEV (reference sequence). The CDR3 totals 16 residues. Trimming stripped 3 bases from V and 0 bases from J, with 14 bases between. CDR3 sequence reads: CASSFSERRLNTEAFF. In DNA form, the CDR3 reads TGTGCCAGCAGTTTCTCGGAGAGGAGGTTGAACACTGAAGCTTTCTTT.

The genes are TRBV2 and TRBJ2-7, with D uncertain. The length of the CDR3 is 11 residues. The germline CDR1 and CDR2 sequences are SNHLY and FYNNEI. The V and J ends lost 5 bases and 2 bases respectively, with 4 bases between them. CDR3 sequence reads: CASSSAYEQYF. CDR3 bases: TGTGCCAGCAGTTCCGCCTACGAGCAGTACTTC.

The J gene is TRBJ2-5, the V gene TRBV24-1, with 8 bases fitting TRBD1. Germline CDR1 is KGHDR and CDR2 is SFDVKD. The CDR3 is 14 residues long. With V trimmed by 3 bases and J by 4 bases, 3 bases remained unmatched. The CDR3 loop is CATSDPGGTETQYF. DNA of the CDR3: TGTGCCACCAGTGATCCAGGGGGCACAGAGACCCAGTACTTC.

V is TRBV5-1 and J is TRBJ2-7; 10 bases match TRBD2. The germline CDR1 and CDR2 sequences are SGHRS and YFSETQ. Losses at the gene ends were 1 base for V and 3 bases for J; bases not matched to a gene: 10. The CDR3 is 17 residues long. The CDR3 nucleotides are TGCGCCAGCAGCTTGTTACCTAGCGGGAGAAAAAACTACGAGCAGTACTTC. As protein: CASSLLPSGRKNYEQYF.

The chain joins TRBV18 to TRBJ2-5; weak D call: TRBD2 (6 bases). The CDR3 runs to 15 residues. CDR1 and CDR2 (germline): KGHSH, LQKENI. V was cut by 3 bases and J by 3 bases, with 14 bases left in between. CDR3 residues: CASSPRQGGEETQYF. CDR3 DNA sequence: TGTGCCAGCTCACCTCGCCAGGGCGGGGAAGAGACCCAGTACTTC.

The genes are TRBV7-2 and TRBJ2-7; 9 bases align to TRBD2. V shed 5 bases, J shed 5 bases, and the junction held 7 bases outside the gene matches. Germline assignment: CDR1 SGHTA and CDR2 FQGNSA. The CDR3 has 14 residues. CDR3 loop: CASSVASGVNEQYF. CDR3 DNA sequence: TGTGCCAGCAGCGTCGCTAGCGGGGTGAACGAGCAGTACTTC. Full variable domain (missing parts from reference TRBV7-2 and TRBJ2-7): GAGVSQSPSNKVTEKGKDVELRCDPISGHTALYWYRQSLGQGLEFLIYFQGNSAPDKSGLPSDRFSAERTGGSVSTLTIQRTQQEDSAVYLCASSVASGVNEQYFGPGTRLTVT.

In its sample, this clone was seen once. Written as DNA, the CDR3 is TGTGCCAGCAGTGAAACCACAGGGTTGGGGAACACTGAAGCTTTCTTT. It specifies CASSETTGLGNTEAFF. The V gene is TRBV6-1, the J gene TRBJ1-1; weak D call: TRBD1 (6 bases). V lost 2 bases to trimming and J lost 1 base, with 14 bases between them. CDR3 size: 16 residues. CDR1 MNHNS and CDR2 SASEGT come from the germline V gene.

This clone was seen just once. J is TRBJ2-5 and V is TRBV5-1; 10 nucleotides agree with TRBD2. The J segment lost 5 bases and the V segment lost 0 bases, leaving 4 bases of the junction unmatched. This CDR3 spans 15 amino acids. The germline V gene has CDR1 SGHRS and CDR2 YFSETQ. Here the CDR3 DNA reads TGCGCCAGCAGCTTGGTTGTTAGCGGGAGGGAGACCCAGTACTTC. Translated, it gives CASSLVVSGRETQYF.

This rearrangement joins TRBV7-9 to TRBJ2-2; 7 bases fit TRBD1. The CDR3 runs 15 residues. CDR1 and CDR2 (germline): SEHNR, FQNEAQ (reference sequence). After removal of 5 bases from V and 0 bases from J, the junction contained 3 bases not matched to a gene. In nucleotides, the CDR3 is TGTGCCAGCAGCCCGGGACAGCCGAACACCGGGGAGCTGTTTTTT. It specifies CASSPGQPNTGELFF.

The chain has TRBV4-1 and TRBJ2-7; D perhaps matches TRBD2 (6 bases). V was cut by 3 bases and J by 7 bases, with 19 bases left in between. CDR1 MGHRA and CDR2 YSYEKL come from the germline V gene. This CDR3 comprises 15 residues. The CDR3 sequence is CASSHTTGTAGEQYF. The CDR3, as DNA: TGCGCCAGCAGCCACACTACCGGGACCGCGGGGGAGCAGTACTTC.

The chain recombines TRBV9 with TRBJ2-7, with D perhaps TRBD2 (5 bases). Germline V lookup: CDR1 SGDLS, CDR2 YYNGEE. The germline V and J ends were trimmed by 4 bases and 4 bases, with 15 bases remaining between them. The CDR3 length is 14 residues. The CDR3 DNA sequence: TGTGCCAGCAGCCCCAACGGGGTAGTGTACGAGCAGTACTTC. This translates into CASSPNGVVYEQYF. The whole variable domain, filled in from reference TRBV9 and TRBJ2-7, reads DSGVTQTPKHLITATGQRVTLRCSPRSGDLSVYWYQQSLDQGLQFLIQYYNGEERAKGNILERFSAQQFPDLHSELNLSSLELGDSALYFCASSPNGVVYEQYFGPGTRLTVT.

This rearrangement joins TRBV6-5 to TRBJ2-1, with 7 positions matching TRBD2. From germline, CDR1 is MNHEY and CDR2 SVGAGI. V lost 6 bases to trimming and J lost 6 bases; unmatched junction nucleotides: 11. The CDR3 has 15 amino acids. This chain's CDR3 is CASRAGTKVPNEQFF. CDR3 in DNA: TGTGCCAGCAGGGCCGGGACTAAGGTCCCCAATGAGCAGTTCTTC.

This clone was recorded only once. This chain connects TRBV5-1 to TRBJ1-3; 7 bases fit TRBD1. The CDR3 extends over 15 amino acids. Germline CDR1 reads SGHRS; CDR2 reads YFSETQ. With V trimmed by 4 bases and J by 2 bases, 6 bases remained unmatched. The CDR3 DNA sequence: TGCGCCAGCAGCCCCGGAGGGACAGCTGGAAACACCATATATTTT. Translation gives CASSPGGTAGNTIYF. The variable domain in full, completed from reference TRBV5-1 and TRBJ1-3, reads KAGVTQTPRYLIKTRGQQVTLSCSPISGHRSVSWYQQTPGQGLQFLFEYFSETQRNKGNFPGRFSGRQFSNSRSEMNVSTLELGDSALYLCASSPGGTAGNTIYFGEGSWLTVV.

The chain is built from TRBV5-6 and TRBJ2-2; 8 positions agree with TRBD2. The CDR3 is 15 residues long. In germline, CDR1 is SGHDT, CDR2 YYEEEE. Unmatched junction bases numbered 9, after V lost 5 bases and J lost 6 bases. The CDR3 region has the DNA TGTGCCAGCAGACTCAGGGTTAGCGGGGCCGGGGAGCTGTTTTTT. Encoded protein: CASRLRVSGAGELFF.

The chain links TRBV19 to TRBJ2-1; D remains ambiguous. This CDR3 region has 15 residues. V was pared by 3 bases and J by 2 bases, with 11 bases between. CDR1 LNHDA and CDR2 SQIVND come from the germline V gene (reference sequence). CDR3 nucleotide sequence: TGTGCCAGTAGTATCGGTCTTGTCACCTACAATGAGCAGTTCTTC. Protein sequence: CASSIGLVTYNEQFF. The whole variable domain, filled in from reference TRBV19 and TRBJ2-1, reads DGGITQSPKYLFRKEGQNVTLSCEQNLNHDAMYWYRQDPGQGLRLIYYSQIVNDFQKGDIAEGYSVSREKKESFPLTVTSAQKNPTAFYLCASSIGLVTYNEQFFGPGTRLTVL.

This chain connects TRBV6-2 or TRBV6-3 to TRBJ1-6, with D uncertain. V was trimmed by 2 bases and J by 8 bases, leaving 4 bases between them. CDR1 and CDR2 (germline): MNHEY, SVGEGT. The CDR3 has 12 residues. Here the CDR3 DNA reads TGTGCCAGCAGTTACGAGGATTCACCCCTCCACTTT. It specifies CASSYEDSPLHF.

The CDR3 sequence: CASSEGRVNTEAFF. CDR3 DNA: TGTGCCAGCAGTGAAGGCAGGGTGAACACTGAAGCTTTCTTT. The chain couples TRBV6-1 to TRBJ1-1, with D perhaps TRBD1 (5 bases). V shed 1 base and J shed 0 bases, with 6 bases lying between them. This CDR3 is built from 14 residues. Germline-derived CDR1 and CDR2 are MNHNS and SASEGT.

V and J are TRBV6-5 and TRBJ1-2, with TRBD1 identical over 9 bases. The germline V gene has CDR1 MNHEY and CDR2 SVGAGI. The CDR3 is made up of 13 amino acids. V lost 2 bases to trimming and J lost 5 bases; unmatched junction nucleotides: 0. The CDR3 DNA reads TGTGCCAGCAGTTACGACAGGGGGTATGGCTACACCTTC. Its translation is CASSYDRGYGYTF.

The chain links TRBV20-1 to TRBJ2-3, with D unresolved. Trimming stripped 3 bases from V and 2 bases from J, with 12 bases between. Germline CDR1 DFQATT, CDR2 SNEGSKA (reference sequence). The CDR3 runs 14 residues. CDR3 loop: CSASWQALTDTQYF. The CDR3 nucleotides read TGCAGTGCTAGTTGGCAGGCGCTCACAGATACGCAGTATTTT.

The rearrangement links TRBV25-1 to TRBJ1-2; 7 bases line up with TRBD1. CDR3 length equals 17 residues. Trimming removed 3 bases from V and 4 bases from J; junction bases left unmatched: 14. Germline V gene sequence: CDR1 MGHDK, CDR2 SYGVNS. This chain's CDR3 is CASSDRLGAGGGYGYTF. CDR3 nucleotide sequence: TGTGCCAGCAGTGATCGTTTAGGGGCAGGGGGTGGCTATGGCTACACCTTC.

The chain links TRBV20-1 to TRBJ1-4; no clear D gene. The V gene's germline CDR1 is DFQATT and CDR2 SNEGSKA (reference sequence). Trimming pared 5 bases from V and 8 bases from J, leaving 9 bases between. The CDR3 runs 11 residues. The CDR3 spells CSAPGYEKLFF. The CDR3 DNA sequence: TGCAGTGCTCCAGGATACGAAAAACTGTTTTTT.

The V call is TRBV20-1, the J call TRBJ2-5; D remains ambiguous. CDR1 DFQATT and CDR2 SNEGSKA come from the germline V gene (reference sequence). Trimming left V 3 bases short and J 0 bases short, with 11 bases between. This CDR3 comprises 14 residues. The CDR3 reads CSASGWQDQETQYF. In DNA form, the CDR3 reads TGCAGTGCTAGTGGATGGCAGGACCAAGAGACCCAGTACTTC.